The rows below give T cell receptor beta chains drawn from one sample of a study of blood T cells in healthy people across ages. TCRdb called the 5' RACE reads again in MiXCR, with one record for every CDR3 protein. The sample carries 650,000 to 1,000,000 distinct CDR3 sequences, about half recorded once. The sample consisted of blood. These TCRs come from an elderly man in good health. Each CDR3 is given with its conserved first and last residue. The order of the fields is CDR3 protein, V gene.

CDR3aa: CASSGSLIGSGANVLTF
v_gene: TRBV9

CDR3aa: CASRAGWTGADVLTF
v_gene: TRBV7-2

CDR3aa: CGVGNLEKLFF
v_gene: TRBV29-1

CDR3aa: CASTLILEPTTGELFF
v_gene: TRBV6-6

CDR3aa: CASRSLESNQPQHF
v_gene: TRBV28

CDR3aa: CASSLQGGQETQYF
v_gene: TRBV7-3

CDR3aa: CSARGRGAASGRPSSYEQYF
v_gene: TRBV20-1

CDR3aa: CSVEAGPGTDTQYF
v_gene: TRBV29-1

CDR3aa: CASNSRWDEGEQYF
v_gene: TRBV6-5

CDR3aa: CASTQRGGYAYTF
v_gene: TRBV6-5

CDR3aa: CASSWDGVWYEQYF
v_gene: TRBV5-4

CDR3aa: CSVGIGTGSSSGANVLTF
v_gene: TRBV29-1

CDR3aa: CASSLSRELFF
v_gene: TRBV11-3

CDR3aa: CASSYSPAGSGVDEQYF
v_gene: TRBV6-2/TRBV6-3

CDR3aa: CATRTEGQGYVGNQPQHF
v_gene: TRBV15

CDR3aa: CASSLRGPDRVGDNEQFF
v_gene: TRBV7-2

CDR3aa: CASRWASGEEETQYF
v_gene: TRBV2

CDR3aa: CASSTISPVGRANYGYTF
v_gene: TRBV27

CDR3aa: CASSLDQGRDQPQHF
v_gene: TRBV12-3/TRBV12-4

CDR3aa: CSASLAGPYNEQYF
v_gene: TRBV20-1

CDR3aa: CASSALLEGSSEQYF
v_gene: TRBV6-1

CDR3aa: CASERTGAEETQYF
v_gene: TRBV5-1